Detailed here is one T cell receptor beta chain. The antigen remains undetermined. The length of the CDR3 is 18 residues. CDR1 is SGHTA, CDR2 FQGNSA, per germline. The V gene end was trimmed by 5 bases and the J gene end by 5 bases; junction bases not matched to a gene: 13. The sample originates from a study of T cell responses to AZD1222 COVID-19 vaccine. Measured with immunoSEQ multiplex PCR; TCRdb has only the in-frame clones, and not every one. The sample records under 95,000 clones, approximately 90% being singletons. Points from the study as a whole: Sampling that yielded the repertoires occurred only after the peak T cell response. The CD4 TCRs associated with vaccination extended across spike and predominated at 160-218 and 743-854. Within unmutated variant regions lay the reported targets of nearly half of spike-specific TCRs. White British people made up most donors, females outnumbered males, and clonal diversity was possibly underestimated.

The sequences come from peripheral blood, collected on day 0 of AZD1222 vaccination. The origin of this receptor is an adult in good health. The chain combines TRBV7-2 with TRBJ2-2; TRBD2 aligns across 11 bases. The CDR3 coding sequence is TGTGCCAGCAGCCGCCAGACAAGACTAGCGGGAAGAACCGGGGAGCTGTTTTTT. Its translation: CASSRQTRLAGRTGELFF. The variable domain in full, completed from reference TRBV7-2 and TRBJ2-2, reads GAGVSQSPSNKVTEKGKDVELRCDPISGHTALYWYRQSLGQGLEFLIYFQGNSAPDKSGLPSDRFSAERTGGSVSTLTIQRTQQEDSAVYLCASSRQTRLAGRTGELFFGEGSRLTVL.